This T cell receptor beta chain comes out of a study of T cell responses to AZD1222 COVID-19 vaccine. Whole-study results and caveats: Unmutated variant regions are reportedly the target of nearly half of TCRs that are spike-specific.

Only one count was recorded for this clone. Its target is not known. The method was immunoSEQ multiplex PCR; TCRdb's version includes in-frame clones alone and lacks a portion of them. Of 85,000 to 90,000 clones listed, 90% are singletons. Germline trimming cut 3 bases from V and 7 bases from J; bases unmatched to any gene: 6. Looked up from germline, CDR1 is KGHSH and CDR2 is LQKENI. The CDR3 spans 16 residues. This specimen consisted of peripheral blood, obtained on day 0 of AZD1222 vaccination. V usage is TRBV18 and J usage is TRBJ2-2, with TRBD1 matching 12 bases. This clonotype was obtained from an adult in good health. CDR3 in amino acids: CASSPGQGAPVGELFF. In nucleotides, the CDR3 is TGTGCCAGCTCACCGGGACAGGGGGCGCCGGTCGGGGAGCTGTTTTTT.